This TCR beta chain derives from a study of PD-1 blockade in classical Hodgkin lymphoma (dated by TCRdb to 2020 to 2021). With regard to the full study: A peripheral blood immune signature of response to PD-1 blockade in classical Hodgkin lymphoma was defined using TCR beta sequencing and CyTOF.

The Qiagen DNeasy kit was used to extract genomic DNA both from unsorted PBMCs and from the negatively selected CD4+ and CD8+ fractions. Using primers that anneal to V and J segments, immunoSEQ multiplex PCR amplified the TCR beta CDR3 regions. Amplification bias was minimized using a synthetic immune receptor repertoire, and residual bias was removed computationally after sequencing. The original methods were these. Repertoire diversity was quantified as the Shannon entropy index using custom Python scripts. Unsorted, CD4+ and CD8+ repertoires were analyzed separately, except for combined analyses in which CD4+ and CD8+ sequences were merged in silico. TCRdb stores this immuneACCESS table with in-frame sequences only. Part of the clones is absent; in the studies checked, under half of the shortfall reflects unresolved V genes, and no reason is known for the rest. Clone size and the V and J calls come from that table; the DNA yielded D and trimming. This sample is represented by some 21,000 clones; approximately 94% of them were singletons. Together, the top ten hold 4.5% to 6% of the sample.

As to this clone: Its antigen specificity is not known. The DNA is omitted, as the CDR3 cannot be located on it reliably, and the CDR3 follows TCRdb's listing.

From the cysteine up to the phenylalanine, the CDR3 has a length of 14 residues. The germline V gene yields LGHNA for CDR1 and YSLEER for CDR2. Broader findings and caveats from the paper: The study was limited to a single clinical trial cohort, and causes of repertoire differences, possibly disease activity or prior therapy, remained undefined. Newly diagnosed patients were reported to have lower baseline TCR diversity than healthy donors, and relapsed/refractory patients were reported to have lower baseline TCR diversity still.

Interpreted using the paper, the time point label stands for: newly diagnosed, previously untreated cHL patient sample. As a comparison group for the relapsed/refractory trial patients, PBMCs from patients with newly diagnosed, previously untreated classical Hodgkin lymphoma were sequenced. After peripheral blood was drawn into 8 mL Vacutainer Cell Preparation Tubes, PBMCs were isolated by centrifugation and then cryopreserved. The clonotype was recovered from a human donor with classical Hodgkin lymphoma. Specimen: peripheral blood mononuclear cells (PBMCs). The chain employs TRBV4-3 and TRBJ2-1. The CDR3 protein sequence reads: CASSQVLGTGEQFF.